This entry lists 14 T cell receptor beta chains sequenced from one sample in a study of cytomegalovirus exposure and HLA in healthy donors. Use of 60 Vbeta and 13 Jbeta primers characterized the PCR. Sequenced by immunoSEQ multiplex PCR; TCRdb stores in-frame clones only, minus some. The table has about 180,000 clones, under 80% seen once; the top ten hold less than 2.5%. The sequenced sample was PBMCs. These receptors originate from a woman younger than 45 in good health and CMV-seropositive.

The sample holds one count of this clone. V is TRBV18 and J is TRBJ1-3; maybe TRBD1 (6 bases). Trimming cost V 8 bases and J 0 bases, with 11 bases left between them. Per the germline V gene, CDR1 is KGHSH and CDR2 is LQKENI. The CDR3 contains 14 residues. The CDR3 nucleotides read TGTGCCAGCGAAGGGGGTTCCTCTGGAAACACCATATATTTT. Amino acids: CASEGGSSGNTIYF.

The V call is TRBV19, the J call TRBJ2-7, with TRBD1 identical over 11 bases. CDR1 LNHDA and CDR2 SQIVND come from the germline V gene (reference sequence). The CDR3 loop spans 15 amino acids. J lost 6 bases, V lost 6 bases, and 10 bases had no gene match. The CDR3 DNA reads as TGTGCCAGTAGCTACCTGACCGGGACAGGGGGCGAGCAGTACTTC. Residues: CASSYLTGTGGEQYF.

The chain uses TRBV7-3 and TRBJ2-3, with 7 bases lining up with TRBD2. This CDR3 is built from 15 residues. Germline CDR1 reads SGHTA; CDR2 reads FQGTGA. Trimming removed 6 bases from V and 2 bases from J; junction bases left unmatched: 8. The CDR3 protein is CASSYSSGFTDTQYF. In nucleotides, the CDR3 is TGTGCCAGCAGTTACTCTAGCGGATTCACAGATACGCAGTATTTT.

This rearrangement joins TRBV11-2 to TRBJ1-2; D gene uncertain. Trimming removed 1 base from V and 4 bases from J, with 7 bases in between. This CDR3 contains 13 residues. Germline-derived CDR1 and CDR2 are SGHAT and FQNNGV. CDR3 sequence: CASSLVSSYGYTF. CDR3 bases: TGTGCCAGCAGCTTAGTGTCTTCCTATGGCTACACCTTC.

This clone was seen only a few times. The chain links TRBV7-2 to TRBJ2-5; 9 nucleotides agree with TRBD2. Trimming removed 3 bases from V and 5 bases from J; junction bases left unmatched: 4. Germline V gives CDR1 SGHTA, CDR2 FQGNSA. The CDR3 is 14 residues long. The CDR3 nucleotides read TGTGCCAGCAGCTTTAGCGGGGGCGGGGAGACCCAGTACTTC. This encodes CASSFSGGGETQYF.

The CDR3 region has the DNA TGTGCCAGCAGCTTACTCGCGGGGGGGCCGGGTGAGCAGTTCTTC. It is translated as CASSLLAGGPGEQFF. This chain uses TRBV7-3 with TRBJ2-1; 9 nucleotides match TRBD2. Germline CDR1 is SGHTA and CDR2 is FQGTGA. Germline trimming cut 2 bases from V and 9 bases from J; bases unmatched to any gene: 8. The CDR3 runs to 15 residues.

The chain recombines TRBV7-2 with TRBJ2-1, with 9 positions matching TRBD2. CDR3 length: 17 amino acids. V gave up 4 bases and J gave up 5 bases; unmatched junction bases: 12. CDR1 SGHTA and CDR2 FQGNSA come from the germline V gene. Written as DNA, the CDR3 is TGTGCCAGCAGCTACCCCGCGGGGGGGGGAATCCACAATGAGCAGTTCTTC. Translated, it gives CASSYPAGGGIHNEQFF. The full variable domain, with the rest looked up from reference TRBV7-2 and TRBJ2-1, is GAGVSQSPSNKVTEKGKDVELRCDPISGHTALYWYRQSLGQGLEFLIYFQGNSAPDKSGLPSDRFSAERTGGSVSTLTIQRTQQEDSAVYLCASSYPAGGGIHNEQFFGPGTRLTVL.

This chain connects TRBV4-1 to TRBJ2-7; 8 bases agree with TRBD2. After removal of 4 bases from V and 2 bases from J, the junction contained 10 bases not matched to a gene. This CDR3 is 16 amino acids long. Germline V gene data show CDR1 as MGHRA and CDR2 as YSYEKL. The CDR3 bases are TGCGCCAGCAGCCCAAGCGCGGGACTAGTCACCTACGAGCAGTACTTC. Its translation: CASSPSAGLVTYEQYF.

The gene calls are TRBV13 and TRBJ2-3; 7 positions agree with TRBD1. Trimming cost V 5 bases and J 4 bases; bases outside gene matches: 9. This CDR3 is built from 15 residues. From germline, CDR1 is PRHDT and CDR2 FYEKMQ (reference sequence). The CDR3 protein is CASSLRDSPSDTQYF. Written as DNA, the CDR3 is TGTGCCAGCAGCCTCCGGGACAGTCCCTCAGATACGCAGTATTTT.

The chain has TRBV7-8 and TRBJ1-2, with D possibly matching TRBD1 (5 bases). The ends were cut back, 3 bases at V and 5 bases at J, with 13 bases in the middle. CDR1 is SGHVS and CDR2 is FQNEAQ in the germline V gene. The CDR3 has 14 residues. CDR3 loop: CASSFRDSYYGYTF. In DNA form, the CDR3 reads TGTGCCAGCAGCTTCCGAGACAGCTATTATGGCTACACCTTC.

V is TRBV2 and J is TRBJ2-5; 13 bases line up with TRBD2. Germline trimming cut 7 bases from V and 2 bases from J; bases unmatched to any gene: 7. The CDR3 runs 16 residues. Germline lookup yields CDR1 SNHLY and CDR2 FYNNEI. CDR3 sequence reads: CASTEGLAGQQETQYF. The CDR3 DNA reads as TGTGCCAGCACCGAGGGACTAGCGGGGCAGCAAGAGACCCAGTACTTC.

In this sample, this clone turned up a few times. The chain is built from TRBV9 and TRBJ2-3; maybe TRBD1 (5 bases). The CDR3 totals 15 residues. The ends were cut back, 3 bases at V and 0 bases at J, with 11 bases in the middle. Germline V gene sequence: CDR1 SGDLS, CDR2 YYNGEE. CDR3: CASSGQSGSTDTQYF. In DNA form, the CDR3 reads TGTGCCAGCAGCGGACAATCAGGGAGCACAGATACGCAGTATTTT.

This chain joins TRBV28 and TRBJ1-4; 8 positions agree with TRBD1. V dropped 5 bases and J dropped 4; count of bases not matched to a gene: 3. CDR3 size: 14 residues. Germline CDR1 reads MDHEN; CDR2 reads SYDVKM. CDR3 loop: CASSAGQGNEKLFF. CDR3 sequence (DNA): TGTGCCAGCAGTGCAGGACAGGGTAATGAAAAACTGTTTTTT.

This chain uses TRBV19 with TRBJ2-7; TRBD1 matches at 9 bases. V gave up 5 bases and J gave up 4 bases; unmatched junction bases: 3. The CDR3 consists of 13 residues. The V gene's germline CDR1 is LNHDA and CDR2 SQIVND (reference sequence). The CDR3 DNA reads TGTGCCAGTAGTGGGACAGGGAAGTACGAGCAGTACTTC. Translated, it gives CASSGTGKYEQYF.